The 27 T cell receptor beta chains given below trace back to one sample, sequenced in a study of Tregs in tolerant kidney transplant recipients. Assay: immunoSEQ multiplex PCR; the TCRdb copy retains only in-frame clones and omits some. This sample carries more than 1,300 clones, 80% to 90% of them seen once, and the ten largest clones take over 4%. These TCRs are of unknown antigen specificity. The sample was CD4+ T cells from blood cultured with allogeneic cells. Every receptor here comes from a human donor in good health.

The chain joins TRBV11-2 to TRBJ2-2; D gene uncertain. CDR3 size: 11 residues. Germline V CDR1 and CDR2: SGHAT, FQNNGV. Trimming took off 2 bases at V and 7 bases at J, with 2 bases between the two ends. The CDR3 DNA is TGTGCCAGCAGCTTAAACGGGGAGCTGTTTTTT. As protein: CASSLNGELFF.

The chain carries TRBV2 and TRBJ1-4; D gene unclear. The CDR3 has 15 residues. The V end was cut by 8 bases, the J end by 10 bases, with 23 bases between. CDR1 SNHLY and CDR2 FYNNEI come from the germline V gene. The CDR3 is CASAKERNLRRKLFF. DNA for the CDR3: TGTGCCAGCGCGAAGGAGCGCAATTTGAGAAGAAAACTGTTTTTT.

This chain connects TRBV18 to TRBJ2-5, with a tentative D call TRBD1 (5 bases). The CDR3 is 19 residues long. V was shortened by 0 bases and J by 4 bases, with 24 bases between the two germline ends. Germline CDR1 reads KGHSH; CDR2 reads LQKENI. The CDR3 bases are TGTGCCAGCTCACCACCGCTCCCTCCCCGGGCCAGGGCCAGAGAGACCCAGTACTTC. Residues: CASSPPLPPRARARETQYF.

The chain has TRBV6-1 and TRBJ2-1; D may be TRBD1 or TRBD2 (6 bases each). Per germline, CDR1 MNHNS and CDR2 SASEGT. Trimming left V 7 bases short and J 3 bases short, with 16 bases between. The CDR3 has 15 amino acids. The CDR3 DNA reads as TGTGCCAGCAAGAGGGGGGTGGGGAACTACAATGAGCAGTTCTTC. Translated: CASKRGVGNYNEQFF.

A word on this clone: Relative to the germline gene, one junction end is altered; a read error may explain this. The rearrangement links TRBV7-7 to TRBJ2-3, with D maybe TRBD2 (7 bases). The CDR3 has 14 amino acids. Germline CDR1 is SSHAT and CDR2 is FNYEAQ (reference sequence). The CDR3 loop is CASSLLGGLDTQYF. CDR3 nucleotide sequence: TGTGCTAGCAGCTTATTGGGGGGGCTGGATACGCAGTATTTT.

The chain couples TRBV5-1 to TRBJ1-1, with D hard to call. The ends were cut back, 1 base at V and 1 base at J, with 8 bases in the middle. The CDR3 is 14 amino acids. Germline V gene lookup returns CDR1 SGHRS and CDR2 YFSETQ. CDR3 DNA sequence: TGCGCCAGCAGCTTGTTAAGCCAGAACACTGAAGCTTTCTTT. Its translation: CASSLLSQNTEAFF.

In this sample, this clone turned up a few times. The CDR3 spells CASRRERNSPLHF. DNA of the CDR3: TGTGCCAGCAGGAGGGAAAGGAATTCACCCCTCCACTTT. The chain recombines TRBV2 with TRBJ1-6; D is ambiguous. Trimming cost V 6 bases and J 7 bases, with 10 bases left between them. The length of the CDR3 is 13 residues. Germline assignment: CDR1 SNHLY and CDR2 FYNNEI.

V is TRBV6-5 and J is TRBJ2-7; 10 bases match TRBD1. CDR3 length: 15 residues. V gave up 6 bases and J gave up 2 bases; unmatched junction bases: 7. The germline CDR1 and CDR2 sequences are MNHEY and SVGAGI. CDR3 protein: CASRDRDRGTYEQYF. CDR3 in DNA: TGTGCCAGCAGGGACCGGGACAGGGGAACCTACGAGCAGTACTTC.

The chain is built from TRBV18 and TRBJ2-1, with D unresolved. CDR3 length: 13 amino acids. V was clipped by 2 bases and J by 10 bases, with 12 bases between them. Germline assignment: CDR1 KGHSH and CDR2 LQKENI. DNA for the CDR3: TGTGCCAGCTCACCATATTCGGTAGGGGAGCAGTTCTTC. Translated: CASSPYSVGEQFF. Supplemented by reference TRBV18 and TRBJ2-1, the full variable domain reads NAGVMQNPRHLVRRRGQEARLRCSPMKGHSHVYWYRQLPEEGLKFMVYLQKENIIDESGMPKERFSAEFPKEGPSILRIQQVVRGDSAAYFCASSPYSVGEQFFGPGTRLTVL.

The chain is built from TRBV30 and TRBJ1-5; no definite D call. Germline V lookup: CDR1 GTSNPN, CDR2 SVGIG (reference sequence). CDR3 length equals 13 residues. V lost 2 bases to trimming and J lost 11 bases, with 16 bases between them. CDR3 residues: CAWSPLVGRAQHF. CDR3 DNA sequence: TGTGCCTGGAGTCCTCTTGTGGGTAGAGCCCAGCATTTT. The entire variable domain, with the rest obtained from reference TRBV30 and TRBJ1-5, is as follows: SQTIHQWPATLVQPVGSPLSLECTVEGTSNPNLYWYRQAAGRGLQLLFYSVGIGQISSEVPQNLSASRPQDRQFILSSKKLLLSDSGFYLCAWSPLVGRAQHFGDGTRLSIL.

The CDR3 region has the DNA TGTGCCAGCAGCCCGACCAGGGGGCGGGCTGAAGCTTTCTTT. It specifies CASSPTRGRAEAFF. This rearrangement joins TRBV7-9 to TRBJ1-1; 8 bases are a match to TRBD1. The CDR3 extends over 14 amino acids. Per germline, CDR1 SEHNR and CDR2 FQNEAQ (reference sequence). V lost 5 bases to trimming and J lost 6 bases; unmatched junction nucleotides: 8.

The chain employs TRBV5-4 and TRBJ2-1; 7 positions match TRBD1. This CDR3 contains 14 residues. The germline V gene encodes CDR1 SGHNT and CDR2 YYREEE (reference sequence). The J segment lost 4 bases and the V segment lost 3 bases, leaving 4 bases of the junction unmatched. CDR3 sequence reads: CASSSGQTYNEQFF. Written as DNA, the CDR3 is TGTGCCAGCAGCTCGGGACAGACATACAATGAGCAGTTCTTC.

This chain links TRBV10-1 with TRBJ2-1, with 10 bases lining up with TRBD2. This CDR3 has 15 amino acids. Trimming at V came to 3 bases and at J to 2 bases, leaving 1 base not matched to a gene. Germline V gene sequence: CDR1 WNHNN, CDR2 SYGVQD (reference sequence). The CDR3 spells CASSEAGGPYNEQFF. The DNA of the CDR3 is TGCGCCAGCAGTGAAGCGGGGGGGCCCTACAATGAGCAGTTCTTC.

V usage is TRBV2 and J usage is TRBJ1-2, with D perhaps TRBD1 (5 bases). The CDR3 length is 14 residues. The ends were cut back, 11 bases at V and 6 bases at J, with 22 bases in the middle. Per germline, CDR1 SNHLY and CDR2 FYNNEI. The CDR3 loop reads CAAGGTSTHNGYTF. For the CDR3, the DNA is TGTGCCGCGGGAGGGACCTCGACCCACAATGGCTACACCTTC.

Here the CDR3 DNA reads TGTGCCAGCAGCGCCCCCGGGACAATCCAAGAGACCCAGTACTTC. Translating it yields CASSAPGTIQETQYF. J is TRBJ2-5 and V is TRBV7-9; D is possibly TRBD1 (6 bases). This CDR3 region has 15 residues. V lost 5 bases, J lost 1 base, and 14 bases lay in between. CDR1 and CDR2 from the germline V gene are SEHNR and FQNEAQ (reference sequence). Full variable domain (remainder filled in from reference TRBV7-9 and TRBJ2-5): DTGVSQNPRHKITKRGQNVTFRCDPISEHNRLYWYRQTLGQGPEFLTYFQNEAQLEKSRLLSDRFSAERPKGSFSTLEIQRTEQGDSAMYLCASSAPGTIQETQYFGPGTRLLVL.

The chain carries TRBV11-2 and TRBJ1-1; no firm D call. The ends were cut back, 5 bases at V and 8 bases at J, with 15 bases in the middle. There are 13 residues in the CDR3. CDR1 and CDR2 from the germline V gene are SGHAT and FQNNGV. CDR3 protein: CASSLIMVGEAFF. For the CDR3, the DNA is TGTGCCAGCAGCCTCATCATGGTAGGGGAAGCTTTCTTT.

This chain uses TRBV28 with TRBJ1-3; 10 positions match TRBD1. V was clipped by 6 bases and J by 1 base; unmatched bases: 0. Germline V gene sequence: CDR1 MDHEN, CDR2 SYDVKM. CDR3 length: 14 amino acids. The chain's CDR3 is CASRGQGSGNTIYF. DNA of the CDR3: TGTGCCAGCAGGGGACAGGGGTCTGGAAACACCATATATTTT.

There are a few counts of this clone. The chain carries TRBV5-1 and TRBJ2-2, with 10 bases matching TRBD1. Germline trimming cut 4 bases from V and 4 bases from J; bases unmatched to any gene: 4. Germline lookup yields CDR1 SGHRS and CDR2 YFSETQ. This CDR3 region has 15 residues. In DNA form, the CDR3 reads TGCGCCAGCAGCACCGGGACAGGGGTCACCGGGGAGCTGTTTTTT. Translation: CASSTGTGVTGELFF.

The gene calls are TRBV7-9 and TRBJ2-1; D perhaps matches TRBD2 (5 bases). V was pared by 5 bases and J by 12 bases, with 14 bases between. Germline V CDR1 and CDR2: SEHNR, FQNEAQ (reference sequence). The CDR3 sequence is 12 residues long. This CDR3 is CASSDLSRGQFF. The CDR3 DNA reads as TGTGCCAGCAGCGACCTCAGCCGGGGGCAGTTCTTC.

The CDR3 DNA reads TGTGCCAGCAGCTTAGAGGGACTAGTTCCTCCGGCAGCCAAAAACATTCAGTACTTC. Translated, it gives CASSLEGLVPPAAKNIQYF. The gene calls are TRBV7-8 and TRBJ2-4; 8 bases align to TRBD2. Germline CDR1 SGHVS, CDR2 FQNEAQ. V was pared by 1 base and J by 0 bases, with 11 bases of the junction left unmatched. This CDR3 region has 19 residues.

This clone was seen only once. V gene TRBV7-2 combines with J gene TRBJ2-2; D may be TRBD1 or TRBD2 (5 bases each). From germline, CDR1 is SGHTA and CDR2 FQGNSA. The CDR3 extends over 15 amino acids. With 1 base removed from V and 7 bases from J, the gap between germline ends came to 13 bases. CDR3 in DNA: TGTGCCAGCAGCTTAGTTGGGGGAAGGGGCGGGGAGCTGTTTTTT. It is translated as CASSLVGGRGGELFF.

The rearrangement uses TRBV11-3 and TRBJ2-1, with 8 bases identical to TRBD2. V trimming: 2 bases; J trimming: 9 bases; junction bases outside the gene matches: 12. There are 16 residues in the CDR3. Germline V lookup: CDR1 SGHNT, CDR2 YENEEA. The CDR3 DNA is TGTGCCAGCAGCTTAAACGGGCCGGGACTAGGATCTGAGCAGTTCTTC. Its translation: CASSLNGPGLGSEQFF.

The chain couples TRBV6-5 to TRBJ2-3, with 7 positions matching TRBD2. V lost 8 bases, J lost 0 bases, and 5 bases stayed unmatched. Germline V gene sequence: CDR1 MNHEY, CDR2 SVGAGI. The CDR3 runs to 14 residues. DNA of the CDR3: TGTGCCAGCGGGCGGGGGTATAGCACAGATACGCAGTATTTT. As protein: CASGRGYSTDTQYF.

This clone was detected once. CDR3 sequence reads: CASGIRAAQFF. The CDR3 coding sequence is TGTGCCAGCGGGATCCGGGCTGCGCAGTTCTTC. The rearrangement joins TRBV2 to TRBJ2-1; D remains ambiguous. The length of the CDR3 is 11 residues. V shed 8 bases and J shed 12 bases, with 14 bases lying between them. Germline CDR1 SNHLY, CDR2 FYNNEI.

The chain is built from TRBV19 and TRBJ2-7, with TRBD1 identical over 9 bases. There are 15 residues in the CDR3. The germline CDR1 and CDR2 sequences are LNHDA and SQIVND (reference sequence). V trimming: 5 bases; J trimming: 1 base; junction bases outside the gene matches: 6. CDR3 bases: TGTGCCAGTAGTCCCCTCGGGACAGGGTCCTACGAGCAGTACTTC. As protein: CASSPLGTGSYEQYF. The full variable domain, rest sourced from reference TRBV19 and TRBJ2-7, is DGGITQSPKYLFRKEGQNVTLSCEQNLNHDAMYWYRQDPGQGLRLIYYSQIVNDFQKGDIAEGYSVSREKKESFPLTVTSAQKNPTAFYLCASSPLGTGSYEQYFGPGTRLTVT.

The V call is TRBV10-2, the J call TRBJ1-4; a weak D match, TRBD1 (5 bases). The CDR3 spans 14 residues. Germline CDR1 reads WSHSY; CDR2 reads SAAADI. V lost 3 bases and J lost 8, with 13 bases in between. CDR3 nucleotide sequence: TGCGCCAGCAGTGACAGGGTCTGGGGCGAAAAACTGTTTTTT. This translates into CASSDRVWGEKLFF.

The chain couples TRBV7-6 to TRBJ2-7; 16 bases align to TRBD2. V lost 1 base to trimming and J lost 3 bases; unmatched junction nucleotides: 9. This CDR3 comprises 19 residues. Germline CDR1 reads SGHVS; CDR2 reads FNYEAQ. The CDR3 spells CASSLGGTSGRASYYEQYF. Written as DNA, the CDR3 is TGTGCCAGCAGCTTAGGAGGGACTAGCGGGAGGGCCTCTTACTACGAGCAGTACTTC.